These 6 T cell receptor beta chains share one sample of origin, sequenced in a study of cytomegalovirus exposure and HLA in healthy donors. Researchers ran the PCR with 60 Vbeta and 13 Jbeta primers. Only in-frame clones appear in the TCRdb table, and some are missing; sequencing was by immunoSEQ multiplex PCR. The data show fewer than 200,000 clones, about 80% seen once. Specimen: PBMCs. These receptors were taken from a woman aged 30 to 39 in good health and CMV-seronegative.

CDR3 bases: TGTGCCCGACAGCTAAACACCGGGGAGCTGTTTTTT. It specifies CARQLNTGELFF. The chain recombines TRBV2 with TRBJ2-2, with D perhaps matching TRBD1 (5 bases). This CDR3 region has 12 residues. Per germline, CDR1 SNHLY and CDR2 FYNNEI. V was pared by 11 bases and J by 2 bases, with 9 bases between.

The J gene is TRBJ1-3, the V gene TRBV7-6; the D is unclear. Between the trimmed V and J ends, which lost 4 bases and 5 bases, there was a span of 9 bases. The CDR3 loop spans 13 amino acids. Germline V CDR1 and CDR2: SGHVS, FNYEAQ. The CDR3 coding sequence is TGTGCCAGCAGCTCCGAGATAAGAAACACCATATATTTT. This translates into CASSSEIRNTIYF.

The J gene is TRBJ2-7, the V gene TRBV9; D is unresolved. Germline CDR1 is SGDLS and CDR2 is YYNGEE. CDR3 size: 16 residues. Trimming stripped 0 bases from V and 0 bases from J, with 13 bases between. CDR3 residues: CASSVAGDPASYEQYF. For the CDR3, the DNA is TGTGCCAGCAGCGTAGCTGGAGACCCGGCCTCCTACGAGCAGTACTTC.

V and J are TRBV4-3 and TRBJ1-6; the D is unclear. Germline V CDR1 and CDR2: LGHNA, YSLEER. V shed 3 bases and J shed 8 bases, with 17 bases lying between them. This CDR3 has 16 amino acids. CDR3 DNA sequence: TGCGCCAGCAGCCAGGTGGGGAGGAATCCCTATTCACCCCTCCACTTT. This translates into CASSQVGRNPYSPLHF.

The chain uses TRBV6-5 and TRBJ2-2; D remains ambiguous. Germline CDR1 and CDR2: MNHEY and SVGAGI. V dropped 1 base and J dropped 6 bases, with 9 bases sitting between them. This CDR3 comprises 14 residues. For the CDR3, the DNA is TGTGCCAGCAGTTACTACTCCAGGTCCGGGGAGCTGTTTTTT. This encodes CASSYYSRSGELFF.

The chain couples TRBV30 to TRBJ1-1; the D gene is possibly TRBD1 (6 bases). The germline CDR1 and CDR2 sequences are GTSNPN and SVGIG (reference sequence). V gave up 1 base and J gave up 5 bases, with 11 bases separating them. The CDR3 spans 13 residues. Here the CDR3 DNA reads TGTGCCTGGAGTGACAGGGTAAGGACTGAAGCTTTCTTT. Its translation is CAWSDRVRTEAFF.